This T cell receptor beta chain was profiled in a study of T cell repertoires in cytomegalovirus infection (dated by TCRdb to the late 2010s). Some background on the complete study: Peptide stimulations targeted recently identified HLA-C-restricted CMV epitopes, whose presentation resists viral immunomodulation, together with well-studied HLA-B-restricted epitopes. Donor HLA type was relevant to the analysis, because carriage of CMV infection together with the matching HLA type was indicated by public TCR beta signatures. Study-level results and caveats: The ex vivo response was dominated by HLA-C-restricted CMV-specific TCR beta clonotypes, and the single most frequent clonotype in two of eight donors was supplied by these HLA-C-restricted clonotypes. Cumulative frequency of public TCR beta family members discriminated carriers of CMV infection plus the relevant HLA type in this cohort and an independent approximately 400-donor cohort.

Sequencer: Illumina HiSeq 1500. TCRdb took the public reads, trimmed them with fastp at Q25, ran MiXCR for clone calling and kept in-frame beta chains. Entries are consolidated by CDR3 protein sequence, retaining the most common genes and DNA. In all, the sample holds over 45,000 distinct CDR3 sequences, and nearly 20% of those were seen once. The ten largest clones represent 40% to 65% of the sample. With regard to this clonotype: Its binding antigen is unknown. Per-nucleotide qualities are absent, and no much larger clonotype sits a single base away.

What this sample's treatment or condition label stands for: in vitro stimulation with specific CMV peptide epitopes to enrich CMV-specific T cells. Specimen: CD8+ T cells from cultured PBMCs, collected from culture after CMV antigen stimulation. The clonotype was recovered from a human donor in good health (CMV status not recorded). Some clones in this sample may be carry-over from other donors' samples.

The DNA sequence is given as TGCGCCAGCAGCCAAGATGAGGGGAGGCCGCAGTTCTTC. Its protein product is CASSQDEGRPQFF. The chain is assembled from TRBV4-1 and TRBJ2-1; a weak D assignment points to TRBD2 (6 bases agree). Including cysteine and phenylalanine, the CDR3 has 13 amino acids. This entry keeps only the CDR3 DNA: 39 bases, framed from base 1. CDR1 and CDR2, looked up from the germline V gene, are MGHRA and YSYEKL. V drops 0 bases and J drops 12 bases, leaving 12 bases in between.